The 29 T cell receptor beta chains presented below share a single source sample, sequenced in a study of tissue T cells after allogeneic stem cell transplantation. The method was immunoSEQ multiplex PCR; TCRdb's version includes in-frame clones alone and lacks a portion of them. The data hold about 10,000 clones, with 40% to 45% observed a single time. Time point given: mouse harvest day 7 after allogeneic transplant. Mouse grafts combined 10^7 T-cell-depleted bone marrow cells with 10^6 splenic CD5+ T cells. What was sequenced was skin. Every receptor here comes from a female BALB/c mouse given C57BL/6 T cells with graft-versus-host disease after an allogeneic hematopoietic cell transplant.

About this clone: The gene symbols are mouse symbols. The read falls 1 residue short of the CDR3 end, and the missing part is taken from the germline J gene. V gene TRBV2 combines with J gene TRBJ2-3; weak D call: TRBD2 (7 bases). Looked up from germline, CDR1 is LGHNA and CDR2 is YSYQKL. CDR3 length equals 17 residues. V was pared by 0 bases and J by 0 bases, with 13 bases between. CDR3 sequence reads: CASSQDEGGCSAETLYF. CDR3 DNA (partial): TGTGCCAGCAGCCAAGACGAGGGGGGCTGTAGTGCAGAAACGCTGTAT.

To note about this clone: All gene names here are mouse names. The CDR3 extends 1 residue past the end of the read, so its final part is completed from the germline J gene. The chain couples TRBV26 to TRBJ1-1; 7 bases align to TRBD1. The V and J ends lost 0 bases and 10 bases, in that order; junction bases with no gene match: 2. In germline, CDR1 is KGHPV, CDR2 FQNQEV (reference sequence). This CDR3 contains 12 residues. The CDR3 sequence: CASSLSKGAVFF. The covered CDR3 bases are TGTGCCAGCAGTCTGTCTAAGGGGGCAGTCTTC.

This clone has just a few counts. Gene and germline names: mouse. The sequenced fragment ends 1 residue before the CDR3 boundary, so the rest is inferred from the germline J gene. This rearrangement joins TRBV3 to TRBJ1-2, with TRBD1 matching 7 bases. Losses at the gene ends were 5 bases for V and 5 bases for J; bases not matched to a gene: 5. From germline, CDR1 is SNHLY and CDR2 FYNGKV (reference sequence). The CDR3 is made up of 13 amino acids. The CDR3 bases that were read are TGTGCCAGCAGCCTCAGGGGGAGGTCCGACTACACC. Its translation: CASSLRGRSDYT. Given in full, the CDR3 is CASSLRGRSDYTF. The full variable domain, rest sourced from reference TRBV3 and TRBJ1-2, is GPKVLQIPSHQIIDMGQMVTLNCDPVSNHLYFYWYKQILGQQMEFLVNFYNGKVMEKSKLFKDQFSVERPDGSYFTLKIQPTALEDSAVYFCASSLRGRSDYTFGSGTRLLVI.

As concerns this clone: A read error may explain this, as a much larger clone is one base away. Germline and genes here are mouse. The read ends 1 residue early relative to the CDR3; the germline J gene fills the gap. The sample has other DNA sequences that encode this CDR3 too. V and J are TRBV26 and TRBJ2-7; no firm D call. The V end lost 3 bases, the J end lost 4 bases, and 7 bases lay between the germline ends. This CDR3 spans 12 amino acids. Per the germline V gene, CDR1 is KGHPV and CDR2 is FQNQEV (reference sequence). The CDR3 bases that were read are TGTGCCAGCAGTCTCGACAAATATGAACAGTAC. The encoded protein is CASSLDKYEQY. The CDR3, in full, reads CASSLDKYEQYF.

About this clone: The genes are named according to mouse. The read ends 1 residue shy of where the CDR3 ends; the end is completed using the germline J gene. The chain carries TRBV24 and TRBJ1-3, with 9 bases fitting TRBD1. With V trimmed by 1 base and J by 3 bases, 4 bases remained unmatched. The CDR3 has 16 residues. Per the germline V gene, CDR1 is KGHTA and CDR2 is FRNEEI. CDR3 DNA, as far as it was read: TGTGCCAGCAGTCTGTCTGACAGGGGGGGTGGAAATACGCTCTAT. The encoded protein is CASSLSDRGGGNTLY. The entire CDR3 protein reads CASSLSDRGGGNTLYF.

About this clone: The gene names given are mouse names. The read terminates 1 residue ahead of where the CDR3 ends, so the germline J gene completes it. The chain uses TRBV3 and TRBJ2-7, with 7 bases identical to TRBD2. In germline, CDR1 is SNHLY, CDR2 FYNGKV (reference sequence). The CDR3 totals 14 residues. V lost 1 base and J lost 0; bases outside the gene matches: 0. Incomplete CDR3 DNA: TGTGCCAGCAGCTTAGGGGGGGGCTCCTATGAACAGTAC. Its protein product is CASSLGGGSYEQY. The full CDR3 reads CASSLGGGSYEQYF.

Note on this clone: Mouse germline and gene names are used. The CDR3 DNA, read in part, is TGTGCCAGCAGTCAGACAGGGGGCGGCACAGAAGTCTTC. The encoded protein is CASSQTGGGTEVF. The full CDR3 reads CASSQTGGGTEVFF. The genes are TRBV26 and TRBJ1-1; 10 bases agree with TRBD1. Read coverage stops 1 residue before the CDR3 terminus; the germline J gene supplies the remainder. Per germline, CDR1 KGHPV and CDR2 FQNQEV (reference sequence). This CDR3 contains 14 residues. With 4 bases clipped from V and 4 bases from J, the junction kept 3 bases outside the gene matches.

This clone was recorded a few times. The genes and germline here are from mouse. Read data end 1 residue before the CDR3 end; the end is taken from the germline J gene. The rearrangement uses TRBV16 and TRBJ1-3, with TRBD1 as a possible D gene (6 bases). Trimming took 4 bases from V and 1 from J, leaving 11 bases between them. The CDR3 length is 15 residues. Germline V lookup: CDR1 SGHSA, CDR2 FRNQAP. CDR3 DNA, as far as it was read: TGTGCAAGCAGCTCTCCGGGACAATCTGGAAATACGCTCTAT. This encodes CASSSPGQSGNTLY. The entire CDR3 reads CASSSPGQSGNTLYF.

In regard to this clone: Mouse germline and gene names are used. CDR3 DNA (partial): TGTGCCAGCAGCCAAGACCCCGGGGGAGGAGAAGACACCCAGTAC. Amino acids: CASSQDPGGGEDTQY. The whole CDR3 is CASSQDPGGGEDTQYF. This sequence joins TRBV2 and TRBJ2-5; perhaps D is TRBD1 or TRBD2 (5 bases each). Read coverage stops 1 residue before the CDR3 terminus; the germline J gene supplies the remainder. Per germline, CDR1 LGHNA and CDR2 YSYQKL. V was cut by 0 bases and J by 4 bases, with 14 bases left in between. There are 16 residues in the CDR3.

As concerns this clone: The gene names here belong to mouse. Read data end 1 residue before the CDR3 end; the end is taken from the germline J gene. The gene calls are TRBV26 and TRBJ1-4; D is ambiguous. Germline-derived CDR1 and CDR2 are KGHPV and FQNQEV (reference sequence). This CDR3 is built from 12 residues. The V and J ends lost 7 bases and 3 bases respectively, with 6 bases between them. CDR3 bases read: TGTGCCAGCACACAGACCAACGAAAGATTATTT. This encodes CASTQTNERLF. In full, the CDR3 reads CASTQTNERLFF.

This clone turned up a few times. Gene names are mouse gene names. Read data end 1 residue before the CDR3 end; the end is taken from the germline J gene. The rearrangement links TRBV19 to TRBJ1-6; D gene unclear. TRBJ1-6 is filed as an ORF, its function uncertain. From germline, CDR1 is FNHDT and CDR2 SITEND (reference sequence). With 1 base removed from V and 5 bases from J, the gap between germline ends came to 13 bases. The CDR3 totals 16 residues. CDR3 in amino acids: CASSISATANNSPLYF. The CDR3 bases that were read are TGTGCCAGCAGTATAAGCGCCACAGCAAATAATTCGCCCCTCTAC.

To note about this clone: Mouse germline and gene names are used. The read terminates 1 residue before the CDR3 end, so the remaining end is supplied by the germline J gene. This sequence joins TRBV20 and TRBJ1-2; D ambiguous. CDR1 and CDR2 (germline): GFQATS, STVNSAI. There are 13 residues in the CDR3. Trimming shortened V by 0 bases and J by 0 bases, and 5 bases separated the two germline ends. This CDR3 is CGARDRANSDYTF. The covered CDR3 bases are TGTGGTGCTAGGGACAGAGCAAACTCCGACTACACC.

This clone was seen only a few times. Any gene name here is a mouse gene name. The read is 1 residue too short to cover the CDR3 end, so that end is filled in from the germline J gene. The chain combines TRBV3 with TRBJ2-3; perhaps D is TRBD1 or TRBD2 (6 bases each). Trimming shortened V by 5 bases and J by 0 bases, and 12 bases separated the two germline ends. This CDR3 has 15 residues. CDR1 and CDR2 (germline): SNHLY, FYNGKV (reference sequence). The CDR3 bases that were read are TGTGCCAGCAGCCTCGCGGGGGCTAGTGCAGAAACGCTGTAT. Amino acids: CASSLAGASAETLY. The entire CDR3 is CASSLAGASAETLYF.

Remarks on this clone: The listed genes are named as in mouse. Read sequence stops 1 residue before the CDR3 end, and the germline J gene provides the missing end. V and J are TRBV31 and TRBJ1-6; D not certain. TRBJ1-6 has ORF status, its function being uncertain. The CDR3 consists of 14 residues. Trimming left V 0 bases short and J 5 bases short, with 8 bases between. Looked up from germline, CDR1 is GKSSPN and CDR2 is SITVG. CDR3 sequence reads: CAWSLEHHNSPLYF. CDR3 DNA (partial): TGTGCCTGGAGTCTAGAGCACCATAATTCGCCCCTCTAC.

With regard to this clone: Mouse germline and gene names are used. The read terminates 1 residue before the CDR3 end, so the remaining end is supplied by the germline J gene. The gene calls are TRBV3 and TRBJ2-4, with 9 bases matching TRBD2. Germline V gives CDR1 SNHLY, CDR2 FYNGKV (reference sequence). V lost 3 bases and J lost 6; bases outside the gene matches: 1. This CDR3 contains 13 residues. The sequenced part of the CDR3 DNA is TGTGCCAGCAGCTTTACTGGGGGGAACACCTTGTAC. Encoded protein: CASSFTGGNTLY. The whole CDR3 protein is CASSFTGGNTLYF.

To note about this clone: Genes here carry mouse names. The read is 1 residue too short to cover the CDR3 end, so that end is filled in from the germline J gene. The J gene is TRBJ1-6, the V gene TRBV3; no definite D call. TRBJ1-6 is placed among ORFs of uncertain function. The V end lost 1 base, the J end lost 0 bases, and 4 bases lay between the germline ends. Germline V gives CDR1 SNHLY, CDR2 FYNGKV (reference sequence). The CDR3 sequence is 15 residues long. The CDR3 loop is CASSLVGSYNSPLYF. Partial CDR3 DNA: TGTGCCAGCAGCTTAGTGGGTTCCTATAATTCGCCCCTCTAC.

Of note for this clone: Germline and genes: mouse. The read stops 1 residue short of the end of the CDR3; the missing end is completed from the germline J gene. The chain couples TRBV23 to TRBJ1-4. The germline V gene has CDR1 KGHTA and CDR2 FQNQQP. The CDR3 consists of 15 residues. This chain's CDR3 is CSSSQTGTDNERLFF. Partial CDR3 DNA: TGCTCCAGCAGTCAAACCGGGACTGACAACGAAAGATTATTT.

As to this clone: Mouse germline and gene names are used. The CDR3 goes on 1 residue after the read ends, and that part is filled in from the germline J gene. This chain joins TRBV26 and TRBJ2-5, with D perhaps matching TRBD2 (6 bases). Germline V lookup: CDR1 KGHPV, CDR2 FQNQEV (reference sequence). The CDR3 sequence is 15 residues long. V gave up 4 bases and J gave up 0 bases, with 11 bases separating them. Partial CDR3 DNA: TGTGCCAGCAGTCCGCACTGGGTCAACCAAGACACCCAGTAC. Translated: CASSPHWVNQDTQY. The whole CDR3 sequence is CASSPHWVNQDTQYF.

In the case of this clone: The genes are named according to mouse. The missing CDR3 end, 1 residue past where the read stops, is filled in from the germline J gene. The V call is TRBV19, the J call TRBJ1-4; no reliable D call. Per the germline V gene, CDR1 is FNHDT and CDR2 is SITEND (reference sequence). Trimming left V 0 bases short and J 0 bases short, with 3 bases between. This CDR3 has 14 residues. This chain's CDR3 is CASSIVFSNERLFF. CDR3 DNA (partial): TGTGCCAGCAGTATAGTGTTTTCCAACGAAAGATTATTT.

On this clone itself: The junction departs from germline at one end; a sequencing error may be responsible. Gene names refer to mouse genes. CDR3 residues: CASTGDISRNTLYF. The CDR3 bases that were read are TGTGCCAGCACTGGGGACATTTCTCGAAATACGCTCTAT. The chain couples TRBV26 to TRBJ1-3; TRBD1 might be the D (6 bases). The read is 1 residue too short to cover the CDR3 end, so that end is filled in from the germline J gene. Germline V gene data show CDR1 as KGHPV and CDR2 as FQNQEV (reference sequence). This CDR3 is built from 14 residues.

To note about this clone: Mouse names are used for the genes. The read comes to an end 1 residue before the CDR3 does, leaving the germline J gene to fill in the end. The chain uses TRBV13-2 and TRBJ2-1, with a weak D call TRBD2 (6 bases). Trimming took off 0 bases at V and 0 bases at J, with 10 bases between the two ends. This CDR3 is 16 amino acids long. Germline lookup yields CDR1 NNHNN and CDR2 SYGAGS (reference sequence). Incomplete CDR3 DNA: TGTGCCAGCGGTGATGCTTGGGGGAATAACTATGCTGAGCAGTTC. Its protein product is CASGDAWGNNYAEQF. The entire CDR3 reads CASGDAWGNNYAEQFF.

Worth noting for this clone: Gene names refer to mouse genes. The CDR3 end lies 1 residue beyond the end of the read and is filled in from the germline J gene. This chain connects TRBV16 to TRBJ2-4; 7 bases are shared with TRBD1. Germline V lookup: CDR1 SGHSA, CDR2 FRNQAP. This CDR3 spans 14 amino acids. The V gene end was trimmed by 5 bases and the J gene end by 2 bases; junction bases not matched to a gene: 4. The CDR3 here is CASSPDRDQNTLYF. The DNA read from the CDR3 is TGTGCAAGCAGCCCCGACAGGGATCAAAACACCTTGTAC.

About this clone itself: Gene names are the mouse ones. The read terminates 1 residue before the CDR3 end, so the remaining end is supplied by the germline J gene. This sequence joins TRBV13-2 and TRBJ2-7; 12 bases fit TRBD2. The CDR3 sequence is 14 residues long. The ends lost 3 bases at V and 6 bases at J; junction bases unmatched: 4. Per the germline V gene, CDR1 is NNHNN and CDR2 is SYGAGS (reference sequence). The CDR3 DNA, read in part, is TGTGCCAGCGGTGGCGGGACTGGGGGGTTTGAACAGTAC. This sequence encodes CASGGGTGGFEQY. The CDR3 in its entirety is CASGGGTGGFEQYF.

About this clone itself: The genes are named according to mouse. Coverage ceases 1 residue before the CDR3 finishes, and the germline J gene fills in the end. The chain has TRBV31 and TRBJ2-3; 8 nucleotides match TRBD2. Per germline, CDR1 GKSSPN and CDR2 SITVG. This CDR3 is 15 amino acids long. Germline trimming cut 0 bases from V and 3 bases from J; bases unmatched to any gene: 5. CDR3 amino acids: CAWSLGGRRAETLYF. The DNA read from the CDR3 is TGTGCCTGGAGTCTGGGGGGGCGAAGGGCAGAAACGCTGTAT.

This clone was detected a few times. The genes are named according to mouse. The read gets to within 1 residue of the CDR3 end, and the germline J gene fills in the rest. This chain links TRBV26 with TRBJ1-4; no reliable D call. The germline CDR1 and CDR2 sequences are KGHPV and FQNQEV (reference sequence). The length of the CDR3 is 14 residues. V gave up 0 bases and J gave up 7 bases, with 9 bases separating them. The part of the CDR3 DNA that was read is TGTGCCAGCAGTCTGTCGACCCCCACCGAAAGATTATTT. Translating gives CASSLSTPTERLF. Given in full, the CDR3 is CASSLSTPTERLFF. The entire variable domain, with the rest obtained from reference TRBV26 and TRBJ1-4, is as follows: NSKVIQTPRYLVKGQGQKAKMRCIPEKGHPVVFWYQQNKNNEFKFLINFQNQEVLQQIDMTEKRFSAECPSNSPCSLEIQSSEAGDSALYLCASSLSTPTERLFFGHGTKLSVL.

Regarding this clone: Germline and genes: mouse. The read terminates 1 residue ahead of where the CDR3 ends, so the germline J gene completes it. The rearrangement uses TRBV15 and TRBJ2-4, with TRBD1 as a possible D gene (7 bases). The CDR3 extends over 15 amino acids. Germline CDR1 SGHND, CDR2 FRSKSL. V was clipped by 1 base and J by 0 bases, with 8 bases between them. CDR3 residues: CASSLEGASQNTLYF. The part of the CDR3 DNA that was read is TGTGCCAGCAGTTTAGAGGGGGCTAGTCAAAACACCTTGTAC.

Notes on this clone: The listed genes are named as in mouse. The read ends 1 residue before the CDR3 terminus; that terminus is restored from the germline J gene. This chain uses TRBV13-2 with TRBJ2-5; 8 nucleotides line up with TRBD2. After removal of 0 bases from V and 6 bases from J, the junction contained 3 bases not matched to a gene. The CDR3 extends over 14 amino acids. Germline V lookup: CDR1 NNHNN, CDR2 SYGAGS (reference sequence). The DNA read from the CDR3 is TGTGCCAGCGGTGATGCTGGGGGGTTCGACACCCAGTAC. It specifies CASGDAGGFDTQY. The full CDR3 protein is CASGDAGGFDTQYF.

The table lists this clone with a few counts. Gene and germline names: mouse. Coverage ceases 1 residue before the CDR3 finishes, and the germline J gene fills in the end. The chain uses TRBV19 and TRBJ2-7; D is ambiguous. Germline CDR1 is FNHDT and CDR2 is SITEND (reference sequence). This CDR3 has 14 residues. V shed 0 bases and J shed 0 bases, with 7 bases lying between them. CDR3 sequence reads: CASSIGQISYEQYF. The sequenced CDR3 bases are TGTGCCAGCAGTATAGGGCAAATCTCCTATGAACAGTAC.

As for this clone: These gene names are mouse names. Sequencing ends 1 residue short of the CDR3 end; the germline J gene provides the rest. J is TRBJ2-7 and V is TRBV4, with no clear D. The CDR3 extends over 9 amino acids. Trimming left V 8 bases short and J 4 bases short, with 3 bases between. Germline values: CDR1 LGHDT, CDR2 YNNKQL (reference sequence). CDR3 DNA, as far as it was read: TGTGCCAGCGGATATGAACAGTAC. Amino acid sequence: CASGYEQY. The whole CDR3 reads CASGYEQYF.